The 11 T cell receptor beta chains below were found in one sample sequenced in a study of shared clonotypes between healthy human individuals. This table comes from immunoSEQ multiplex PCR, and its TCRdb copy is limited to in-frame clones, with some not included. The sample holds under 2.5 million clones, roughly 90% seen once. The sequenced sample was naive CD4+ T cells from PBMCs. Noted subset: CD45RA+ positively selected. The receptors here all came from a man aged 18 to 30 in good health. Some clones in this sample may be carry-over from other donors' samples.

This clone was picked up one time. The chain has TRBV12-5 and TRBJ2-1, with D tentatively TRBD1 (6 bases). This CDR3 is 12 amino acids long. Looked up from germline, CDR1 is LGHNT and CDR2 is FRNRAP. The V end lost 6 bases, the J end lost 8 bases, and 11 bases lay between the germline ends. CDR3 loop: CASGGPGDEQFF. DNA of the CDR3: TGTGCTAGTGGCGGACCAGGGGATGAGCAGTTCTTC.

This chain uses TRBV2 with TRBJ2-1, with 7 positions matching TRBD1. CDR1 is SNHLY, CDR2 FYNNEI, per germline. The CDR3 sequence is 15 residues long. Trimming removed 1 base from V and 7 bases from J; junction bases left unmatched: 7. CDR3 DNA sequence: TGTGCCAGCAGTGAAGAGTCAGGGGGTCATAATGAGCAGTTCTTC. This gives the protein CASSEESGGHNEQFF.

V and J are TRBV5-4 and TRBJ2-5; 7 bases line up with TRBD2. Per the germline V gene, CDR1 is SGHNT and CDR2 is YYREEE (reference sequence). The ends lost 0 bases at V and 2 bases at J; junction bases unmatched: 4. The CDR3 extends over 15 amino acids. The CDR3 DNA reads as TGTGCCAGCAGCTTGGCCTACGGGGGGCAAGAGACCCAGTACTTC. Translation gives CASSLAYGGQETQYF.

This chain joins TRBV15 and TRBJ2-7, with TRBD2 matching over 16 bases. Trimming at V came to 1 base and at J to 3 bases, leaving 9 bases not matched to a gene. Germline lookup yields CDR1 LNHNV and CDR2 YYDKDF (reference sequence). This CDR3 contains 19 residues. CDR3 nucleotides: TGTGCCACCAGCAGAGCCCCCGGGACTAGCGGGAGGGCTCTCTACGAGCAGTACTTC. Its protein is CATSRAPGTSGRALYEQYF. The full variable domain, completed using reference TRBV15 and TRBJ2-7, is DAMVIQNPRYQVTQFGKPVTLSCSQTLNHNVMYWYQQKSSQAPKLLFHYYDKDFNNEADTPDNFQSRRPNTSFCFLDIRSPGLGDTAMYLCATSRAPGTSGRALYEQYFGPGTRLTVT.

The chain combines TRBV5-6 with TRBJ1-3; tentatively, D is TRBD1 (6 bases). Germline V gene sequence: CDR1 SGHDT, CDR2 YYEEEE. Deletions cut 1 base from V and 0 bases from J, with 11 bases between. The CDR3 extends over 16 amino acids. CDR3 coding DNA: TGTGCCAGCAGCTTGAGACAGGTGACCTCTGGAAACACCATATATTTT. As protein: CASSLRQVTSGNTIYF.

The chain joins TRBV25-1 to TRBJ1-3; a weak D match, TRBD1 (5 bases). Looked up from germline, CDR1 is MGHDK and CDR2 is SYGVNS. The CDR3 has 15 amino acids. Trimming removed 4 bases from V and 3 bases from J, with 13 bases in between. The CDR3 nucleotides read TGTGCCAGCAGTGCTCCAGGGACTAGTGGAAACACCATATATTTT. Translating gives CASSAPGTSGNTIYF.

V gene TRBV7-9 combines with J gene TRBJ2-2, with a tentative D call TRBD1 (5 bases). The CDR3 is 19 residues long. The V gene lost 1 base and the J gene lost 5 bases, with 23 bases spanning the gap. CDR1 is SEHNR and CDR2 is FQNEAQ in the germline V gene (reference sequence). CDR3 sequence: CASSLVPWSRAQGTGELFF. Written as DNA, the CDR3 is TGTGCCAGCAGCTTAGTACCCTGGTCCCGGGCGCAGGGAACCGGGGAGCTGTTTTTT. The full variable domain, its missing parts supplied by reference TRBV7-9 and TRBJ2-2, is DTGVSQNPRHKITKRGQNVTFRCDPISEHNRLYWYRQTLGQGPEFLTYFQNEAQLEKSRLLSDRFSAERPKGSFSTLEIQRTEQGDSAMYLCASSLVPWSRAQGTGELFFGEGSRLTVL.

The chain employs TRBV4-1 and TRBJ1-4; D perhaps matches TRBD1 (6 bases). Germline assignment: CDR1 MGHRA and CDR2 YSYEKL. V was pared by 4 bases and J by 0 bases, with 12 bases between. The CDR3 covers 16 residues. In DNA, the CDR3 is TGCGCCAGCAGCCGAAACCAGGGGCCAACTAATGAAAAACTGTTTTTT. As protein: CASSRNQGPTNEKLFF.

This chain's CDR3 is CASSRGRANTGELFF. DNA for the CDR3: TGTGCCAGCAGCCGCGGGAGGGCCAACACCGGGGAGCTGTTTTTT. The chain has TRBV7-3 and TRBJ2-2, with 9 bases identical to TRBD2. CDR1 is SGHTA, CDR2 FQGTGA, per germline. J was trimmed by 2 bases and V by 5 bases; bases with no gene match: 3. The CDR3 loop spans 15 amino acids.

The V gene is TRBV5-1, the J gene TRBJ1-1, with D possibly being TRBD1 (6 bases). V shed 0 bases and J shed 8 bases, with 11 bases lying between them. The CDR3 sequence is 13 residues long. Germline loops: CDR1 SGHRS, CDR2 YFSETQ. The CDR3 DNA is TGCGCCAGCAGCTTGGTGGGGGGGCCGGAAGCTTTCTTT. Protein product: CASSLVGGPEAFF.

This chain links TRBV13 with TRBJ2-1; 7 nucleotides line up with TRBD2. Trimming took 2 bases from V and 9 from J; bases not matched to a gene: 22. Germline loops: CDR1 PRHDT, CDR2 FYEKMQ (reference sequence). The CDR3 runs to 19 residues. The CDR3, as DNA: TGTGCCAGCAGCTTATTGGGACTTAGGCGGGGACCAAGCGGGACTGAGCAGTTCTTC. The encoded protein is CASSLLGLRRGPSGTEQFF.